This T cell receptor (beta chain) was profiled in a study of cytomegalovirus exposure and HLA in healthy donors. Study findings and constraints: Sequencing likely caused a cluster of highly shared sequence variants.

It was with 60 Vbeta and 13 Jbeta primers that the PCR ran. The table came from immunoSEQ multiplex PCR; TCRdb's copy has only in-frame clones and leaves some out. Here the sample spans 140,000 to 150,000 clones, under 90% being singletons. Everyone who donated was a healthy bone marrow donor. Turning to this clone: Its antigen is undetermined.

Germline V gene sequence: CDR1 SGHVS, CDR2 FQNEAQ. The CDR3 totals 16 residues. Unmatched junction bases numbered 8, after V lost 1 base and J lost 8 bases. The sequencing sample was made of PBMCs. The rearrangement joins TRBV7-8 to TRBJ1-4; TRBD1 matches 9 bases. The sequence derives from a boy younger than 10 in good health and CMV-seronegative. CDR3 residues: CASSLGMGTGNEKLFF. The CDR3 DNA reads TGTGCCAGCAGCTTAGGAATGGGGACAGGGAACGAAAAACTGTTTTTT. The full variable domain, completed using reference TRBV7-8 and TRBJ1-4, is GAGVSQSPRYKVAKRGQDVALRCDPISGHVSLFWYQQALGQGPEFLTYFQNEAQLDKSGLPSDRFFAERPEGSVSTLKIQRTQQEDSAVYLCASSLGMGTGNEKLFFGSGTQLSVL.